The 11 T cell receptor beta chains below were found in one sample sequenced in a study of CD8 T cells in Susac syndrome. Reverse transcription of roughly 0.45 to 1 ug RNA was performed with random hexamers. Each CDR3 protein is one row after TCRdb ran MiXCR on the immunoSEQ multiplex PCR reads. The sample has about 150,000 distinct CDR3 sequences; 85% to 95% are singletons. The sequencing input was CD4+ T cells from PBMCs. The receptors were gathered from a human donor with Susac syndrome.

The chain recombines TRBV2 with TRBJ1-5, with TRBD1 matching 10 bases. Trimming took 3 bases from V and 1 from J; bases not matched to a gene: 9. CDR1 and CDR2 (germline): SNHLY, FYNNEI. The CDR3 is 18 amino acids. CDR3 loop: CASSEFLTGGRSNQPQHF. The CDR3 nucleotides read TGTGCCAGCAGTGAGTTTTTGACAGGGGGCCGCAGCAATCAGCCCCAGCATTTT.

The gene calls are TRBV5-6 and TRBJ1-2; D is unresolved. Trimming stripped 4 bases from V and 8 bases from J, with 12 bases between. Germline V gene sequence: CDR1 SGHDT, CDR2 YYEEEE. This CDR3 comprises 12 residues. The CDR3 nucleotides are TGTGCCAGCAGCCTGGGGAAAGGAGGCTACACCTTC. Translated, it gives CASSLGKGGYTF.

The chain is built from TRBV5-1 and TRBJ2-7, with D perhaps assigned TRBD1 or TRBD2 (6 bases each). Germline loops: CDR1 SGHRS, CDR2 YFSETQ. The CDR3 has 12 amino acids. Trimming removed 6 bases at V and 3 bases at J, with 10 bases between. The CDR3 bases are TGCGCCAGCAAAGGAGGGGGCTACGAGCAGTACTTC. Encoded protein: CASKGGGYEQYF.

The CDR3 is CASSEWRKETQYF. The CDR3 coding sequence is TGTGCCAGCAGTGAATGGCGGAAAGAGACCCAGTACTTC. The J gene is TRBJ2-5, the V gene TRBV6-1; D gene ambiguous. V was shortened by 2 bases and J by 3 bases, with 7 bases between the two germline ends. The length of the CDR3 is 13 residues. CDR1 is MNHNS, CDR2 SASEGT, per germline.

Here the CDR3 reads CASSAVASGVNEQFF. CDR3 in DNA: TGTGCCAGCAGCGCTGTGGCTAGCGGGGTCAATGAGCAGTTCTTC. The rearrangement joins TRBV7-3 to TRBJ2-1, with 9 bases lining up with TRBD2. This CDR3 has 15 amino acids. The germline V gene has CDR1 SGHTA and CDR2 FQGTGA. Losses at the gene ends were 5 bases for V and 6 bases for J; bases not matched to a gene: 8.

The gene calls are TRBV2 and TRBJ1-6; D is possibly TRBD1 (6 bases). This CDR3 is built from 13 residues. The germline V and J ends were trimmed by 5 bases and 8 bases, with 10 bases remaining between them. Germline CDR1 and CDR2: SNHLY and FYNNEI. The CDR3, as DNA: TGTGCCAGCAGTTGGACAGCGGATTCACCCCTCCACTTT. This codes for CASSWTADSPLHF.

Only one count was recorded for this clonotype. The gene calls are TRBV2 and TRBJ1-1; perhaps TRBD1 as D (6 bases). The germline V gene encodes CDR1 SNHLY and CDR2 FYNNEI. The ends were cut back, 6 bases at V and 3 bases at J, with 17 bases in the middle. The CDR3 is 15 residues long. CDR3 loop: CASSQEGGIDTEAFF. In DNA, the CDR3 is TGTGCCAGCAGCCAGGAGGGGGGGATTGACACTGAAGCTTTCTTT.

V is TRBV12-3 or TRBV12-4 and J is TRBJ2-3, with D unresolved. V was trimmed by 5 bases and J by 2 bases, leaving 11 bases between them. CDR3 length: 14 residues. Here the CDR3 DNA reads TGTGCCAGCAGTACCGAAGTGGCCACAGATACGCAGTATTTT. Its protein is CASSTEVATDTQYF.

This rearrangement joins TRBV7-9 to TRBJ1-2; 9 bases fit TRBD1. The CDR3 is 16 amino acids. Germline trimming cut 5 bases from V and 4 bases from J; bases unmatched to any gene: 11. Germline V lookup: CDR1 SEHNR, CDR2 FQNEAQ (reference sequence). The CDR3 loop reads CASSLLGQGHGYGYTF. The CDR3 coding sequence is TGTGCCAGCAGCCTCCTGGGACAGGGCCACGGCTATGGCTACACCTTC.

The chain employs TRBV11-2 and TRBJ2-5; 9 nucleotides agree with TRBD2. The V gene's germline CDR1 is SGHAT and CDR2 FQNNGV. This CDR3 spans 16 amino acids. With V trimmed by 1 base and J by 1 base, 4 bases remained unmatched. CDR3 DNA: TGTGCCAGCAGCTTAGGGCTAGCGGGGAGCCAAGAGACCCAGTACTTC. Translation gives CASSLGLAGSQETQYF.

CDR3 loop: CASRRSYNEQFF. DNA of the CDR3: TGTGCCAGCAGGCGAAGCTACAATGAGCAGTTCTTC. V gene TRBV5-4 combines with J gene TRBJ2-1, with unresolved D. Trimming left V 5 bases short and J 3 bases short, with 6 bases between. CDR3 length equals 12 residues. The germline gives CDR1 SGHNT, CDR2 YYREEE (reference sequence).